Below are 10 T cell receptor beta chains sequenced from a single sample in a study of T-cell memory formation after mild COVID-19. TCRdb re-called the 5' RACE reads through MiXCR, storing one row per CDR3 protein. The sample holds 140,000 or so distinct CDR3 sequences, over 6% seen once. The sample comprised PBMCs or a T cell subset sorted from them (not recorded which). Source of these receptors: an adult woman who had mild COVID-19 (a few samples of this study predate the infection). Cell type and time point are not known.

This clonotype has a handful of counts. CDR3 sequence (DNA): TGTGCCAGCAGCTTAGCCGGGACAGAAGCATATGGCTACACCTTC. Translated: CASSLAGTEAYGYTF. The V call is TRBV7-9, the J call TRBJ1-2, with 7 bases fitting TRBD1. From germline, CDR1 is SEHNR and CDR2 FQNEAQ (reference sequence). V gave up 0 bases and J gave up 5 bases; unmatched junction bases: 6. CDR3 size: 15 residues. Filled out from reference TRBV7-9 and TRBJ1-2, the complete variable domain reads DTGVSQNPRHKITKRGQNVTFRCDPISEHNRLYWYRQTLGQGPEFLTYFQNEAQLEKSRLLSDRFSAERPKGSFSTLEIQRTEQGDSAMYLCASSLAGTEAYGYTFGSGTRLTVV.

The chain recombines TRBV12-3 or TRBV12-4 with TRBJ1-2, with unresolved D. The CDR3 loop spans 15 amino acids. With 2 bases removed from V and 0 bases from J, the gap between germline ends came to 10 bases. CDR3 region: CASSLRHRANYGYTF. As DNA, the CDR3 is TGTGCCAGCAGTTTACGACATCGAGCTAACTATGGCTACACCTTC.

This chain uses TRBV6-2 or TRBV6-3 with TRBJ1-5, with TRBD1 identical over 7 bases. This CDR3 region has 15 residues. Germline lookup yields CDR1 MNHEY and CDR2 SVGEGT. Trimming at V came to 8 bases and at J to 6 bases, leaving 13 bases not matched to a gene. Here the CDR3 DNA reads TGTGCCAGCGCCGAGCCAAGACAGGGCACTCAGCCCCAGCATTTT. Translating gives CASAEPRQGTQPQHF.

This clonotype was counted only a few times. The V and J genes are TRBV4-2 and TRBJ2-7; D is unresolved. V gave up 0 bases and J gave up 2 bases, with 11 bases separating them. Germline assignment: CDR1 LGHNA and CDR2 YNFKEQ. The CDR3 loop spans 15 amino acids. The CDR3 loop reads CASSQESQVAYEQYF. The CDR3 DNA sequence: TGTGCCAGCAGCCAAGAAAGTCAAGTGGCCTACGAGCAGTACTTC.

V is TRBV5-1 and J is TRBJ2-7; unclear D gene. The germline V and J ends were trimmed by 4 bases and 5 bases, with 19 bases remaining between them. This CDR3 has 15 amino acids. CDR1 is SGHRS, CDR2 YFSETQ, per germline. CDR3 DNA: TGCGCCAGCAGCACCCTGAATGGGGTTTTGGACGAGCAGTACTTC. Amino acids: CASSTLNGVLDEQYF.

This clonotype was observed a few times. The V and J genes are TRBV18 and TRBJ2-7; D is possibly TRBD1 (6 bases). V was pared by 3 bases and J by 2 bases, with 11 bases between. The CDR3 length is 14 residues. CDR1 is KGHSH and CDR2 is LQKENI in the germline V gene. The CDR3 DNA follows: TGTGCCAGCTCACCCAGGGGTAATACCTACGAGCAGTACTTC. Translating it yields CASSPRGNTYEQYF.

This clonotype was seen at least ten times. The chain employs TRBV20-1 and TRBJ2-7, with D possibly matching TRBD2 (6 bases). Germline CDR1 and CDR2: DFQATT and SNEGSKA (reference sequence). This CDR3 region has 14 residues. The germline V and J ends were trimmed by 4 bases and 6 bases, with 19 bases remaining between them. The CDR3 here is CSAIGGLRSVEQYF. DNA for the CDR3: TGCAGTGCTATCGGGGGACTGAGATCGGTCGAGCAGTACTTC.

CDR3 sequence (DNA): TGTGCCAGCAGCAAGACGGCACGCACAGATACGCAGTATTTT. Protein sequence: CASSKTARTDTQYF. V gene TRBV13 combines with J gene TRBJ2-3; D is unresolved. This CDR3 contains 14 residues. Trimming pared 5 bases from V and 1 base from J, leaving 10 bases between. The V gene's germline CDR1 is PRHDT and CDR2 FYEKMQ (reference sequence). Filled out from reference TRBV13 and TRBJ2-3, the complete variable domain reads AAGVIQSPRHLIKEKRETATLKCYPIPRHDTVYWYQQGPGQDPQFLISFYEKMQSDKGSIPDRFSAQQFSDYHSELNMSSLELGDSALYFCASSKTARTDTQYFGPGTRLTVL.

The chain links TRBV10-3 to TRBJ2-3, with D possibly TRBD2 on 5 matching bases. CDR1 is ENHRY, CDR2 SYGVKD, per germline. Trimming shortened V by 4 bases and J by 4 bases, and 18 bases separated the two germline ends. The CDR3 is 16 residues long. The CDR3 DNA follows: TGTGCCATCAGTGTCGGTCTAGCCTCCCTCCCAGATACGCAGTATTTT. It encodes CAISVGLASLPDTQYF.

This clonotype was found many times. The chain carries TRBV5-5 and TRBJ2-3, with TRBD2 matching over 8 bases. Germline V gene sequence: CDR1 SGHKS, CDR2 YYEKEE (reference sequence). The CDR3 runs 16 residues. V lost 0 bases to trimming and J lost 6 bases; unmatched junction nucleotides: 9. The CDR3 region is CASSLGISGASDTQYF. CDR3 nucleotide sequence: TGTGCCAGCAGCTTGGGAATTAGCGGGGCCTCTGATACGCAGTATTTT.